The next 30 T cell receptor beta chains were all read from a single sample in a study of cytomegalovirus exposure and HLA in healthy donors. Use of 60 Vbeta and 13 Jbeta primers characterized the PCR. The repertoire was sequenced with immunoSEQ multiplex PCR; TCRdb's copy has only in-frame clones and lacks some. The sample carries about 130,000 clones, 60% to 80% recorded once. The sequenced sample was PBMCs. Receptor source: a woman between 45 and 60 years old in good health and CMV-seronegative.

CDR3 sequence (DNA): TGTGCCTGGACGAGTAGGACAGGGGGTCTTTCGTCTGAAGCTTTCTTT. This sequence encodes CAWTSRTGGLSSEAFF. The chain recombines TRBV30 with TRBJ1-1, with 10 bases aligning to TRBD1. The V segment lost 4 bases and the J segment 6 bases; nucleotides outside the gene matches: 14. CDR3 length: 16 residues. Germline V gene sequence: CDR1 GTSNPN, CDR2 SVGIG (reference sequence). Complete variable domain (other parts from reference TRBV30 and TRBJ1-1): SQTIHQWPATLVQPVGSPLSLECTVEGTSNPNLYWYRQAAGRGLQLLFYSVGIGQISSEVPQNLSASRPQDRQFILSSKKLLLSDSGFYLCAWTSRTGGLSSEAFFGQGTRLTVV.

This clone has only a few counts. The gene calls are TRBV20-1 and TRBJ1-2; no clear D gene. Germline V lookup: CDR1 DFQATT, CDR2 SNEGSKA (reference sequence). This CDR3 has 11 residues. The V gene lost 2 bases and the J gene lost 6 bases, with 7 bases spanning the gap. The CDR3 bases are TGCAGTGCTAGATTGCCGGATGGCTACACCTTC. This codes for CSARLPDGYTF.

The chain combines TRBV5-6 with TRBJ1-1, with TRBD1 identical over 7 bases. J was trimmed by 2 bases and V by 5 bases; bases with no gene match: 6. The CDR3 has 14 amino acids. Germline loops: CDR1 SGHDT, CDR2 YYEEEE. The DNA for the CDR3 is TGTGCCAGCAGGCGACAGGGAGGAAACACTGAAGCTTTCTTT. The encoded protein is CASRRQGGNTEAFF.

The CDR3 region is CASSIWDIGNTEAFF. The CDR3 nucleotides read TGTGCCAGTAGCATCTGGGACATTGGGAACACTGAAGCTTTCTTT. The chain employs TRBV19 and TRBJ1-1, with D perhaps matching TRBD1 (6 bases). The CDR3 spans 15 residues. CDR1 and CDR2 (germline): LNHDA, SQIVND (reference sequence). Trimming took off 6 bases at V and 1 base at J, with 15 bases between the two ends.

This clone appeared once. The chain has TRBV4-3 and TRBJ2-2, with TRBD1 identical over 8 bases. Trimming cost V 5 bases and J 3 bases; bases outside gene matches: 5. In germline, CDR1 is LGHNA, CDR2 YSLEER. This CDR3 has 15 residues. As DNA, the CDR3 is TGCGCCAGCAGCTTCCAGGGGGCTTACACCGGGGAGCTGTTTTTT. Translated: CASSFQGAYTGELFF.

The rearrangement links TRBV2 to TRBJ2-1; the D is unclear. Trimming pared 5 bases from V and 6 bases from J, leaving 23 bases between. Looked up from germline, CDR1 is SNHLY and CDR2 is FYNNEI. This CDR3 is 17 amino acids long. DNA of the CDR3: TGTGCCAGCAGTTACAGTCGAACTCGGATCGACGGCAATGAGCAGTTCTTC. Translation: CASSYSRTRIDGNEQFF.

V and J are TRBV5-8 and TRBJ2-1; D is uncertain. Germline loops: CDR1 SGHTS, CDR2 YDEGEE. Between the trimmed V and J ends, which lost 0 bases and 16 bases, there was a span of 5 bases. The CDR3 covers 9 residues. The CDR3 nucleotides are TGTGCCAGCAGCTTGGCAGGTTTCTTC. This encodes CASSLAGFF.

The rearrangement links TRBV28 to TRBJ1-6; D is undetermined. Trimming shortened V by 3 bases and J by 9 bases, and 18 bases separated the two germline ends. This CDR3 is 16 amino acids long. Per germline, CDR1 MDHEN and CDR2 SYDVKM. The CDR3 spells CASSFGGEAIISPLHF. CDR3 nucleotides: TGTGCCAGCAGTTTTGGTGGCGAGGCGATAATTTCACCCCTCCACTTT. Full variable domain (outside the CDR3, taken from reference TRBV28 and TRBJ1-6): DVKVTQSSRYLVKRTGEKVFLECVQDMDHENMFWYRQDPGLGLRLIYFSYDVKMKEKGDIPEGYSVSREKKERFSLILESASTNQTSMYLCASSFGGEAIISPLHFGNGTRLTVT.

The CDR3, as DNA: TGTGCCAGCAGCCCAGGAGACAGGGCCTACGAGCAGTACTTC. Encoded protein: CASSPGDRAYEQYF. This sequence joins TRBV11-1 and TRBJ2-7, with 7 bases aligning to TRBD1. The CDR3 loop spans 14 amino acids. CDR1 and CDR2 from the germline V gene are SGHAT and FQDESV (reference sequence). V shed 5 bases and J 2 bases; nucleotides not matched to a gene: 6.

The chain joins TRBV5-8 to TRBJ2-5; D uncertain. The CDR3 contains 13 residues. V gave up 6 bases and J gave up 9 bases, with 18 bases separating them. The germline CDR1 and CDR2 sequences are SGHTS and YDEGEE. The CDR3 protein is CASTRDTAYSQYF. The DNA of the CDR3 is TGTGCCAGCACCCGCGATACCGCGTATTCCCAGTACTTC.

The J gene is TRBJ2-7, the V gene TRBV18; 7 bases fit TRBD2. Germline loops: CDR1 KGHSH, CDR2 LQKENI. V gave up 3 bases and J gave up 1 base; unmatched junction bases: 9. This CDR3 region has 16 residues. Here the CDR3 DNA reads TGTGCCAGCTCACCGGAGGGAGCGGGACGATCCTACGAGCAGTACTTC. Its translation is CASSPEGAGRSYEQYF.

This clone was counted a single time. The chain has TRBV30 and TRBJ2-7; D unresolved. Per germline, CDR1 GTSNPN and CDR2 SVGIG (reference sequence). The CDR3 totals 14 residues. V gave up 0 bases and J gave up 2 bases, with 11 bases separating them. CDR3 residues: CAWSVLSVPYEQYF. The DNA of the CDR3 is TGTGCCTGGAGTGTATTGTCAGTCCCCTACGAGCAGTACTTC.

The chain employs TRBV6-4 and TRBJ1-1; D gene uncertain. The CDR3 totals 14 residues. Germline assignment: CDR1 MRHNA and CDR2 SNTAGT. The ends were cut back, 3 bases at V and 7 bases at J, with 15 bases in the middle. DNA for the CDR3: TGTGCCAGCAGTGAGGGCGAGACAACTGGTGAAGCTTTCTTT. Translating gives CASSEGETTGEAFF.

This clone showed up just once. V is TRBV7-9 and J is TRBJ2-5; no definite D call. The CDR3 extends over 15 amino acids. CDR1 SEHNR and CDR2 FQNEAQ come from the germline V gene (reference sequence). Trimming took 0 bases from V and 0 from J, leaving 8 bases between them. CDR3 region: CASSLANWYQETQYF. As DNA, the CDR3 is TGTGCCAGCAGCTTAGCCAACTGGTACCAAGAGACCCAGTACTTC.

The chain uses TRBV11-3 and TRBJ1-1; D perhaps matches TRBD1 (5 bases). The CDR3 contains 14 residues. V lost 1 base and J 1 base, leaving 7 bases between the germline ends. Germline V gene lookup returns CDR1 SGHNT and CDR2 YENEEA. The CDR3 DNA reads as TGTGCCAGCAGCTTAGGGGGCGAGAACACTGAAGCTTTCTTT. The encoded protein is CASSLGGENTEAFF. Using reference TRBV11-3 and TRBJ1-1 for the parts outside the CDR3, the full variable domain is EAGVVQSPRYKIIEKKQPVAFWCNPISGHNTLYWYLQNLGQGPELLIRYENEEAVDDSQLPKDRFSAERLKGVDSTLKIQPAELGDSAVYLCASSLGGENTEAFFGQGTRLTVV.

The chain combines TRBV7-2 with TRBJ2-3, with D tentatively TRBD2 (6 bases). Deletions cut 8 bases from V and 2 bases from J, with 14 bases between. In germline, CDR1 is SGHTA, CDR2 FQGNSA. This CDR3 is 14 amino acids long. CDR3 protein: CASRAREATDTQYF. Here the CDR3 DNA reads TGTGCCAGCCGTGCGAGGGAGGCCACAGATACGCAGTATTTT.

The DNA for the CDR3 is TGTGCCAGCACCCCACCCGGAGAGTCACACAATGAGCAGTTCTTC. It encodes CASTPPGESHNEQFF. This sequence joins TRBV28 and TRBJ2-1; D is unresolved. V dropped 7 bases and J dropped 5 bases, with 18 bases sitting between them. The CDR3 spans 15 residues. The germline gives CDR1 MDHEN, CDR2 SYDVKM.

The CDR3 nucleotides are TGTGCCAGCAGCACTTCCCTCTCGGGGTATAGCAATCAGCCCCAGCATTTT. Translated: CASSTSLSGYSNQPQHF. V and J are TRBV7-8 and TRBJ1-5; D is undetermined. Trimming removed 5 bases at V and 0 bases at J, with 17 bases between. CDR3 length: 17 residues. Per the germline V gene, CDR1 is SGHVS and CDR2 is FQNEAQ.

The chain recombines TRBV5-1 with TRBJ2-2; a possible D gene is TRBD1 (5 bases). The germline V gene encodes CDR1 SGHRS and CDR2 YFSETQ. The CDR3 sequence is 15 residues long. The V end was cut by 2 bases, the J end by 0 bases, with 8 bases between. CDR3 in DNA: TGCGCCAGCAGCTTCGCCAGGGCGAACACCGGGGAGCTGTTTTTT. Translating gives CASSFARANTGELFF.

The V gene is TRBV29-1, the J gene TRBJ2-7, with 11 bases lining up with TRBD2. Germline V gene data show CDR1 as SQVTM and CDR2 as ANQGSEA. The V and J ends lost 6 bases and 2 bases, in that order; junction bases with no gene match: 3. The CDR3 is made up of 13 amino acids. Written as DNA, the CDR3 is TGCAGCGTGAATAGCGGGAGGGCCTACGAGCAGTACTTC. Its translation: CSVNSGRAYEQYF.

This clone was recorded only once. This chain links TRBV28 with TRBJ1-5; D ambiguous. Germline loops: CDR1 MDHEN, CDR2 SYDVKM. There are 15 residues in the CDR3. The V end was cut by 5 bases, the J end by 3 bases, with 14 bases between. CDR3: CASSPRGINNQPQHF. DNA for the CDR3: TGTGCCAGCAGTCCCCGAGGTATTAACAATCAGCCCCAGCATTTT.

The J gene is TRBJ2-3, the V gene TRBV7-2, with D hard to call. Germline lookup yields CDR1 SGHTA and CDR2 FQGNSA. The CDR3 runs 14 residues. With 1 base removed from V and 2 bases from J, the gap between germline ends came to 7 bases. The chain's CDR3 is CASSLGLDTDTQYF. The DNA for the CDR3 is TGTGCCAGCAGCTTAGGGTTAGACACAGATACGCAGTATTTT.

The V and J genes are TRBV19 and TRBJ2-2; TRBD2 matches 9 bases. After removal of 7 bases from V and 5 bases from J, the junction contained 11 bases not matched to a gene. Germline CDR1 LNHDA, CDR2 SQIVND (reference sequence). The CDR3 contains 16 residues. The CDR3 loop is CASTTQAGGRTGELFF. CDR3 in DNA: TGTGCCAGTACCACCCAAGCGGGAGGACGGACCGGGGAGCTGTTTTTT.

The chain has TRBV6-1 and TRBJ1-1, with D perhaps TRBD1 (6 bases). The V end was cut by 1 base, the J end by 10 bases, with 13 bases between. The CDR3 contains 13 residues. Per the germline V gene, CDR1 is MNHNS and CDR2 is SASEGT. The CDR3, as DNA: TGTGCCAGCAGTGAAGTGGGGGCGAGGGGAGCTTTCTTT. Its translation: CASSEVGARGAFF.

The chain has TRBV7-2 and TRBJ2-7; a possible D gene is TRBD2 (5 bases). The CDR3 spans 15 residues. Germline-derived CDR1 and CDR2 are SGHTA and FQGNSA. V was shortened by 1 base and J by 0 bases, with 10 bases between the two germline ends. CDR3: CASSLESGSSYEQYF. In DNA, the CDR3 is TGTGCCAGCAGCTTAGAGAGCGGATCCTCCTACGAGCAGTACTTC.

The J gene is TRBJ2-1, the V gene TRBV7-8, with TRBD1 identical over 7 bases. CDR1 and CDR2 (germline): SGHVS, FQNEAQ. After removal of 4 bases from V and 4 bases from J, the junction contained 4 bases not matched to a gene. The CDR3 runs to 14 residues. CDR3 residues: CASSSRGPYNEQFF. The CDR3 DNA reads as TGTGCCAGCAGCTCTAGGGGGCCATACAATGAGCAGTTCTTC.

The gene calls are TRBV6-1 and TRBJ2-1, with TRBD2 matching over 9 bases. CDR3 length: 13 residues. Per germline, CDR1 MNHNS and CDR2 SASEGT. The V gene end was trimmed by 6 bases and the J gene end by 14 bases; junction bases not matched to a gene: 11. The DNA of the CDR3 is TGTGCCAGCAGGGGGACTAGCCAAGGCCAGGAGTTCTTC. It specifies CASRGTSQGQEFF.

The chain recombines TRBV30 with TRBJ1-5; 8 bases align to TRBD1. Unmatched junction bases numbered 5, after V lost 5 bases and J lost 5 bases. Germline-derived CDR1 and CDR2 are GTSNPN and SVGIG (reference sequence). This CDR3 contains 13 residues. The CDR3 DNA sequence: TGTGCCTGGGGTGGACAGGGTGATCAGCCCCAGCATTTT. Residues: CAWGGQGDQPQHF.

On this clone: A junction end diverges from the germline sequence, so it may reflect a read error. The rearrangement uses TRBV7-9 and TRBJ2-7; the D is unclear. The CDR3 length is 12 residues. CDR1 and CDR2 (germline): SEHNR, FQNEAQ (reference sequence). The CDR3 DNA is TGTGCCAGCAGCTTAGCGAGAAGCGAGCAGCACTTC. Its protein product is CASSLARSEQHF.

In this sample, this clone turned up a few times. The CDR3: CASSLQGYEQYF. The CDR3 DNA reads as TGTGCCAGCAGCCTACAGGGTTACGAGCAGTACTTC. The chain employs TRBV7-9 and TRBJ2-7; maybe TRBD1 (6 bases). The CDR3 is 12 residues long. Germline assignment: CDR1 SEHNR and CDR2 FQNEAQ (reference sequence). Trimming stripped 5 bases from V and 4 bases from J, with 9 bases between.